Detailed here is one T cell receptor beta chain. Its antigen remains unidentified. The sample belongs to a study of cytomegalovirus exposure and HLA in healthy donors. Unrecorded immune exposures were likely, despite nominal health at sampling. Overall study results and limits: A later analysis found that most CMV-associated TCR beta chains appeared HLA-restricted.

The study ran its PCR with 60 Vbeta and 13 Jbeta primers. The protocol was immunoSEQ multiplex PCR, while the TCRdb copy is restricted to in-frame clones and leaves out a portion. The data contain some 180,000 clones, 76% of them seen just once; the ten biggest clones take up about 1.6%. The sequencing sample was made of PBMCs. The sequence was obtained from a man aged 18 to 35 in good health and CMV-seronegative.

In nucleotides, the CDR3 is TGTGCCAGCAGTTTATTTTGGGGAGACACTGAAGCTTTCTTT. The encoded protein is CASSLFWGDTEAFF. The chain carries TRBV28 and TRBJ1-1; D unclear. This CDR3 has 14 residues. Germline CDR1 and CDR2: MDHEN and SYDVKM. The ends were cut back, 1 base at V and 3 bases at J, with 9 bases in the middle.